Detailed here is one T cell receptor (beta chain). What it recognizes is unknown. These data belong to a study of T-cell memory formation after mild COVID-19. Study details: The study found TCR clusters largely donor specific.

MiXCR, applied by TCRdb to the 5' RACE reads, yields one record per CDR3 protein. The sample lists about 440,000 distinct CDR3 sequences; 20% were seen once. Findings of the study overall: Balance between CD4 and CD8 was seen in clones contracting day 15 to 85, and a CD4+ lean was seen in later expanders. Unconfirmed was the SARS-CoV-2 specificity of second-wave clones that peaked on day 37.

Sequences were obtained from PBMCs or a T cell subset sorted from them (not recorded which). This TCR derives from an adult woman who had mild COVID-19 (a few samples of this study predate the infection). Cell type and time point are not known.

CDR3 amino acids: CASRPGTGGASSYNEQFF. The CDR3 region has the DNA TGTGCCAGTAGGCCAGGGACAGGGGGCGCCTCCTCCTACAATGAGCAGTTCTTC. This chain joins TRBV19 and TRBJ2-1; TRBD1 agrees at 12 bases. The V segment lost 6 bases and the J segment 0 bases; nucleotides outside the gene matches: 9. The CDR3 loop spans 18 amino acids. Germline CDR1 reads LNHDA; CDR2 reads SQIVND (reference sequence).